The subject of this entry is one T cell receptor (beta chain). Antigen specificity is unknown. CDR3 length: 15 residues. Trimming took 6 bases from V and 1 from J, leaving 16 bases between them. Time point here: persistent/refractory GD, antithyroid drugs over 5 years with positive TRAb. Preparation of the TCR library used RNA extracted from PBMCs. An endocrinology department in Xi'an, China, supplied the patients. Library construction for TCR beta used iRepertoire HTBI primers and Arm-PCR of CDR3 regions. In TCRdb, the multiplex PCR reads were re-called with MiXCR into one record per CDR3 protein. Among 500,000 to 700,000 distinct CDR3 sequences, around 32% were seen once, and the ten largest hold under 50%. This record comes from a study of regulatory T cells in long-lasting Graves disease. For the study at large: Persistence in Graves' disease required over 5 years of antithyroid drugs plus positive TSH receptor antibodies.

Study observations and caveats: It was in persistent disease that TRBV28, TRBJ1-2 and TRBJ2-5 were favored. Thyroid tissue was not studied; only peripheral blood was.

This material consisted of peripheral blood mononuclear cells (PBMCs), taken when the disease was refractory, from a patient treated with antithyroid drugs. V and J are TRBV12-3 or TRBV12-4 and TRBJ2-7; D unclear. The TCR sequence derives from a female donor with Graves disease. The CDR3 loop is CASRHGPPLSYEQYF. The DNA of the CDR3 is TGTGCCAGCAGACACGGGCCCCCCCTTTCCTACGAGCAGTACTTC.